A selection of T cell receptor beta chains follows, all from one sample in a study of response to subunit inactivated influenza vaccine. Each CDR3 protein gets one entry after TCRdb re-called the RT-PCR reads with MiXCR. The sample consists of about 780,000 distinct CDR3 sequences, about 18% of them appearing once. Sequences were derived from PBMCs from blood, sampled more than 4 days after vaccination. All receptors come from a man aged 45-65 years who received an inactivated influenza vaccine. The CDR3 runs from the conserved cysteine through the conserved F or W. The order of the fields is V gene, J gene, D gene, clone size, CDR3 DNA, CDR3 protein. D genes are given only for firm matches. A clone size is listed for some rows: how often the clone was seen (once, few, many), or a class if it is expanded.

v_call: TRBV12-3/TRBV12-4
j_call: TRBJ1-5
d_call: TRBD1
clone_size: NA
cdr3_nt: TGTGCCAGCAGTTTAGTAAGAGGGGACAGAATGGCAGGGGGCAATCAGCCCCAGCATTTT
cdr3_aa: CASSLVRGDRMAGGNQPQHF

v_call: TRBV29-1
j_call: TRBJ2-5
d_call: TRBD1
clone_size: NA
cdr3_nt: TGCAGCGTCGGACAGGGCCCTGCCCCCCAGTACTTC
cdr3_aa: CSVGQGPAPQYF

v_call: TRBV5-4
j_call: TRBJ2-1
d_call: NA
clone_size: NA
cdr3_nt: TGTGCCAGCAGCCCCGGGGGCGGGGGACCCTACAATGAGCAGTTCTTC
cdr3_aa: CASSPGGGGPYNEQFF

v_call: TRBV11-2
j_call: TRBJ2-1
d_call: NA
clone_size: NA
cdr3_nt: TGTGCCAGCAGCTGGCGAACCAATGAGCAGTTCTTC
cdr3_aa: CASSWRTNEQFF

v_call: TRBV5-1
j_call: TRBJ2-5
d_call: TRBD1
clone_size: few
cdr3_nt: TGCGCCAGCAGCGCCATTGACAGGGACCAAGAGACCCAGTACTTC
cdr3_aa: CASSAIDRDQETQYF

v_call: TRBV9
j_call: TRBJ2-7
d_call: TRBD2
clone_size: few
cdr3_nt: TGTGCCAGCGAGCCGGGACTAGCGGGAGGCGAGCAGTACTTC
cdr3_aa: CASEPGLAGGEQYF

v_call: TRBV4-1
j_call: TRBJ1-1
d_call: NA
clone_size: NA
cdr3_nt: TGCGCCAGCAGCCAAGAGATCGGCTTCACTGAAGCTTTCTTT
cdr3_aa: CASSQEIGFTEAFF

v_call: TRBV12-3/TRBV12-4
j_call: TRBJ1-3
d_call: NA
clone_size: few
cdr3_nt: TGTGCCAGCAGCCTGACGCCTTACTCTGGAAACACCATATATTTT
cdr3_aa: CASSLTPYSGNTIYF

v_call: TRBV12-3/TRBV12-4
j_call: TRBJ1-2
d_call: NA
clone_size: NA
cdr3_nt: TGTGCCAGCAGTTTACAGGGTTGGGTGTTCTATGGCTACACCTTC
cdr3_aa: CASSLQGWVFYGYTF

v_call: TRBV4-3
j_call: TRBJ2-3
d_call: NA
clone_size: NA
cdr3_nt: TGCGCCAGCAGCCAGAAAACTAGGGGGAGCACAGATACGCAGTATTTT
cdr3_aa: CASSQKTRGSTDTQYF

v_call: TRBV12-3/TRBV12-4
j_call: TRBJ2-1
d_call: TRBD2
clone_size: few
cdr3_nt: TGTGCCAGCAGCCTAGCGGGGGCGGGTGGCTCCTACAATGAGCAGTTCTTC
cdr3_aa: CASSLAGAGGSYNEQFF

v_call: TRBV7-2
j_call: TRBJ2-5
d_call: TRBD2
clone_size: NA
cdr3_nt: TGTGCCAGCAGCCTGGGACTAGGGGTGGAGACCCAGTACTTC
cdr3_aa: CASSLGLGVETQYF

v_call: TRBV20-1
j_call: TRBJ1-4
d_call: TRBD1
clone_size: NA
cdr3_nt: TGCAGTGCCGGACAGGCAGGCAATGAAAAACTGTTTTTT
cdr3_aa: CSAGQAGNEKLFF

v_call: TRBV10-3
j_call: TRBJ2-5
d_call: TRBD1
clone_size: many
cdr3_nt: TGTGCCATCAGTGAAACGGGACAGCCACAAGAGACCCAGTACTTC
cdr3_aa: CAISETGQPQETQYF

v_call: TRBV6-2/TRBV6-3
j_call: TRBJ2-1
d_call: TRBD2
clone_size: NA
cdr3_nt: TGTGCCAGCAGTCCTATAGGAGGGAGCGGGGACTCCTACAATGAGCAGTTCTTC
cdr3_aa: CASSPIGGSGDSYNEQFF

v_call: TRBV2
j_call: TRBJ1-5
d_call: TRBD1
clone_size: NA
cdr3_nt: TGTGCCAGCAGGAAGGACAGGGGGTTGAGCAATCAGCCCCAGCATTTT
cdr3_aa: CASRKDRGLSNQPQHF

v_call: TRBV27
j_call: TRBJ2-1
d_call: NA
clone_size: NA
cdr3_nt: TGTGCCAGCAGTGAACGGGATGGTAGCGTTGATGAGCAGTTCTTC
cdr3_aa: CASSERDGSVDEQFF

v_call: TRBV11-2
j_call: TRBJ2-5
d_call: NA
clone_size: NA
cdr3_nt: TGTGCCAGCAGCTTAAGGGTGATGGAGACCCAGTATTTC
cdr3_aa: CASSLRVMETQYF